The T cell receptor (beta chain) described here comes from a study of blood T cell repertoires in COVID-19. V lost 5 bases, J lost 6 bases, and 16 bases stayed unmatched. The CDR3 sequence is 17 residues long. CDR1 and CDR2 (germline): SGHVS, FNYEAQ. Profiling relied on immunoSEQ multiplex PCR, and the TCRdb table lists in-frame clones only, not all of them. The sample consists of about 160,000 clones, over 70% of them appearing once. Material for sequencing was peripheral blood. The sequence was collected from an elderly woman with active or convalescent COVID-19. The chain links TRBV7-6 to TRBJ2-1; TRBD1 agrees at 7 bases. CDR3 sequence (DNA): TGTGCCAGCAGCGCCAACGAAGGGACAGATACTACCAATGAGCAGTTCTTC. This codes for CASSANEGTDTTNEQFF.